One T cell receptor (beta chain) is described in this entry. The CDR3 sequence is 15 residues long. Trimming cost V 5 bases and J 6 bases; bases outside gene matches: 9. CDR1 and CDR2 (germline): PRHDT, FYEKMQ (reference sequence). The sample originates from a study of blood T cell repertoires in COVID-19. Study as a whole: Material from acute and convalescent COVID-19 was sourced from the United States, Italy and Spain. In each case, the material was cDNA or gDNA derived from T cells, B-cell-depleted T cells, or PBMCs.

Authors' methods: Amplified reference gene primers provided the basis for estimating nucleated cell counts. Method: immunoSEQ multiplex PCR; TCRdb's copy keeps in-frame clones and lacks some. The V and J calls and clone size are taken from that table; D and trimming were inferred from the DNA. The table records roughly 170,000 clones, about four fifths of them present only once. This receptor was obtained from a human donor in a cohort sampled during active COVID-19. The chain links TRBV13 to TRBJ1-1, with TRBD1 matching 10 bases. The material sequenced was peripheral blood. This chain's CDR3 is CASSTPGQGSPEAFF. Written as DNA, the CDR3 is TGTGCCAGCAGCACCCCGGGACAGGGGTCCCCTGAAGCTTTCTTT.